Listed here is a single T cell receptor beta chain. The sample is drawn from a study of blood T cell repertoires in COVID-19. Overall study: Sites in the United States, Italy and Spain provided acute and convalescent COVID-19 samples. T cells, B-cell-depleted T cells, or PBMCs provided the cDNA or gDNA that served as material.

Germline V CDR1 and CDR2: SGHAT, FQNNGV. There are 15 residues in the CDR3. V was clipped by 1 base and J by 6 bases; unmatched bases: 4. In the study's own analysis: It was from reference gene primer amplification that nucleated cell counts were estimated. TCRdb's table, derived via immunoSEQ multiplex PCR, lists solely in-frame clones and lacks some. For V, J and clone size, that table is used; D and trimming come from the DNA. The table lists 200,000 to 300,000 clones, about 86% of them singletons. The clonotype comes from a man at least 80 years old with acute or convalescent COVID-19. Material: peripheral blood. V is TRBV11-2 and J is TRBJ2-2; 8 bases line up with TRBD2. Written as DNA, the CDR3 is TGTGCCAGCAGCTTAGTAAGCGGGAGTGCCGGGGAGCTGTTTTTT. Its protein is CASSLVSGSAGELFF.